This T cell receptor (beta chain) is from a study of T cell repertoires in cytomegalovirus infection. Of note for this clonotype: Its antigen remains unknown.

This CDR3 is built from 14 residues. Between the trimmed V and J ends, which lost 8 bases and 3 bases, there was a span of 16 bases. Germline V CDR1 and CDR2: SGHAT, FQDESV (reference sequence). TCRdb re-called the reads with MiXCR, one entry per CDR3 protein. The table lists 680,000 or so distinct CDR3 sequences, roughly 36% of them singletons. The sequence came from a human donor in good health (CMV status not recorded). Some clones in this sample may be carry-over from other donors' samples. Sequenced material: cultured PBMCs, taken from culture after CMV antigen stimulation. The rearrangement joins TRBV11-1 to TRBJ1-1; D not certain. Here the CDR3 reads CASGVDAEDTEAFF. CDR3 coding DNA: TGTGCCAGCGGCGTCGACGCGGAAGACACTGAAGCTTTCTTT.